The 10 T cell receptor beta chains given below trace back to one sample, sequenced in a study of vaccination and CD4 T cells after COVID-19 (dated by TCRdb to between 2021 and 2023). Antigens of these TCRs are unknown. The time point label for this specimen denotes: late sampling 161 to 241 days after vaccination in a few convalescent patients. The meaning of the sample's treatment or condition label: roughly nine-day PBMC culture with coronavirus spike peptide pools or control peptides (ViraFEST assay). Library method: PCR. The sequencer listed for this sample is Illumina iSeq 100. TCR sequencing of DNA from cultured CD4+ T cells used the Oncomine TCR Beta short-read assay at the Johns Hopkins FTIC core. The public reads were reprocessed in TCRdb via fastp at Q25 and MiXCR, keeping in-frame beta chains. Identical CDR3 protein sequences are pooled into one entry, listed with their most common genes and DNA. This sample gives approximately 21,000 distinct CDR3 sequences in total; 43% of them show up just once. Jointly, the top ten make up 4% to 5% of the sample.

The material sequenced was CD4+ T cells from blood, cultured in vitro, taken about 7 months after SARS-CoV-2 vaccination. These receptors originate from a human donor who had recovered from COVID-19.

The chain carries TRBV20-1 and TRBJ1-5; 9 bases match TRBD1. The V gene's germline CDR1 is DFQATT and CDR2 SNEGSKA (reference sequence). The ends lost 2 bases at V and 6 bases at J; junction bases unmatched: 5. The CDR3 contains 14 residues. CDR3 protein: CSARSQGAFQPQHF. In DNA form, the CDR3 reads TGCAGTGCTAGATCACAGGGGGCTTTTCAGCCCCAGCATTTT.

CDR3 coding DNA: TGTGCCAGTAGTATAGGTATCGGACGGGGGGGTGTTGAGCAGTTCTTC. Protein sequence: CASSIGIGRGGVEQFF. This chain joins TRBV19 and TRBJ2-1; 8 nucleotides agree with TRBD2. V lost 1 base to trimming and J lost 9 bases; unmatched junction nucleotides: 11. This CDR3 is 16 amino acids long. Germline V gene lookup returns CDR1 LNHDA and CDR2 SQIVND (reference sequence).

This clonotype appeared a few times. The chain combines TRBV6-1 with TRBJ1-1, with D unclear. Germline assignment: CDR1 MNHNS and CDR2 SASEGT. CDR3 size: 13 residues. V was shortened by 5 bases and J by 1 base, with 8 bases between the two germline ends. CDR3 in DNA: TGTGCCAGCAGTACAACGGAGAACACTGAAGCTTTCTTT. This codes for CASSTTENTEAFF.

V and J are TRBV7-6 and TRBJ2-6, with D unclear. This CDR3 has 17 amino acids. The V gene's germline CDR1 is SGHVS and CDR2 FNYEAQ. Trimming left V 2 bases short and J 1 base short, with 12 bases between. CDR3 in amino acids: CASSLSTAESGANVLTF. CDR3 bases: TGTGCCAGCAGCTTATCTACGGCGGAATCTGGGGCCAACGTCCTGACTTTC.

This clonotype showed up just a few times. The chain links TRBV20-1 to TRBJ1-2; 10 bases are a match to TRBD1. This CDR3 has 13 amino acids. Germline loops: CDR1 DFQATT, CDR2 SNEGSKA (reference sequence). The CDR3 sequence is CSLDRGLGYGYTF. The CDR3 DNA reads TGCAGCTTAGACAGGGGGCTCGGCTATGGCTACACCTTC.

J is TRBJ2-4 and V is TRBV24-1, with 8 bases aligning to TRBD1. CDR1 KGHDR and CDR2 SFDVKD come from the germline V gene. J was trimmed by 5 bases and V by 2 bases; bases with no gene match: 1. The CDR3 extends over 14 amino acids. As DNA, the CDR3 is TGTGCCACCAGTGATTCGGGACAGGAAAACATTCAGTACTTC. Protein product: CATSDSGQENIQYF.

J is TRBJ1-6 and V is TRBV20-1; D gene uncertain. Trimming took off 7 bases at V and 7 bases at J, with 14 bases between the two ends. The CDR3 runs 13 residues. Germline V gene data show CDR1 as DFQATT and CDR2 as SNEGSKA (reference sequence). The CDR3 DNA follows: TGCAGTGTTCGACGCCAAGACAATTCACCCCTCCACTTT. Translating gives CSVRRQDNSPLHF.

This clonotype was observed a single time. The gene calls are TRBV11-1 and TRBJ2-1, with TRBD2 identical over 7 bases. The CDR3 is 16 residues long. Germline V gene lookup returns CDR1 SGHAT and CDR2 FQDESV (reference sequence). J gave up 9 bases and V 5 bases, and 16 bases lay outside the gene matches. In DNA, the CDR3 is TGTGCCAGCAGCGCACCCCCGGGCGGGTGGGAGGGTGAGCAGTTCTTC. This encodes CASSAPPGGWEGEQFF.

V and J are TRBV6-5 and TRBJ2-3, with D maybe TRBD2 (5 bases). Trimming took off 0 bases at V and 0 bases at J, with 13 bases between the two ends. The CDR3 consists of 17 residues. The V gene's germline CDR1 is MNHEY and CDR2 SVGAGI. CDR3 residues: CASSYSRLAPSTDTQYF. In DNA, the CDR3 is TGTGCCAGCAGTTACTCGCGCTTAGCGCCTAGCACAGATACGCAGTATTTT.

This clonotype has just a few counts. The chain has TRBV6-1 and TRBJ1-1; 9 positions match TRBD1. The CDR3 sequence is 15 residues long. Germline CDR1 reads MNHNS; CDR2 reads SASEGT. The junction had 13 bases not matched to a gene; V was cut back by 10 bases and J by 4 bases. The CDR3 loop reads CATHNDWTGVTEAFF. The CDR3 DNA follows: TGTGCCACCCACAACGACTGGACAGGGGTCACTGAAGCTTTCTTT.